The present T cell receptor beta chain was sequenced within a study of identical twins. Via MiXCR, TCRdb re-called the 5' RACE reads, giving one row per CDR3 protein. The top ten clones hold about 4.5% of a sample with 550,000 to 700,000 distinct CDR3 sequences, approximately 22% of them seen once. This CDR3 region has 10 residues. Trimming removed 2 bases at V and 12 bases at J, with 5 bases between. The V gene's germline CDR1 is MNHNS and CDR2 SASEGT. This sample was also put to use in a study of T cells expressing NK-cell markers.

The rearrangement uses TRBV6-1 and TRBJ2-4, with no clear D. Source material: PBMCs. The TCR sequence derives from a woman between 18 and 29 years old in good health. The CDR3 DNA is TGTGCCAGCAGTGAACGGCATCAGTACTTC. The encoded protein is CASSERHQYF.